These 21 T cell receptor beta chains were sequenced from one sample in a study of beta chain features in type 1 diabetes. General study results and limits: Researchers report that Type 1 diabetes patients had moderately but significantly shorter TCRB CDR3s across all four CD4+ subsets.

cDNA synthesis used the whole RNA isolate, giving expressed TCRB sequences. TCRdb's copy holds only in-frame clones and misses some; the assay was immunoSEQ multiplex PCR. The profile shows approximately 730,000 clones, 13% of them singletons. No antigens are known for them. The material sequenced was naive CD4+ T cells from blood. These receptors were obtained from a man between 18 and 35 years old with type 1 diabetes.

Only a few counts were recorded for this clone. This chain links TRBV20-1 with TRBJ2-7; D may be TRBD1 (6 bases). V was pared by 1 base and J by 6 bases, with 7 bases between. The CDR3 sequence is 11 residues long. In germline, CDR1 is DFQATT, CDR2 SNEGSKA (reference sequence). The CDR3 nucleotides read TGCAGTGCTAGAGGAGGGGGCGAGCAGTACTTC. Its translation: CSARGGGEQYF.

V gene TRBV18 combines with J gene TRBJ1-2; TRBD1 matches 7 bases. This CDR3 has 14 residues. CDR1 is KGHSH, CDR2 LQKENI, per germline. The V segment lost 5 bases and the J segment 4 bases; nucleotides outside the gene matches: 7. The CDR3 DNA reads as TGTGCCAGCTCAACCACAGGGGTTAGCTATGGCTACACCTTC. It is translated as CASSTTGVSYGYTF.

This clone turned up a few times. V is TRBV6-5 and J is TRBJ1-1; 7 nucleotides agree with TRBD1. The CDR3 consists of 15 residues. The V gene end was trimmed by 2 bases and the J gene end by 4 bases; junction bases not matched to a gene: 7. Germline V gene data show CDR1 as MNHEY and CDR2 as SVGAGI. The DNA for the CDR3 is TGTGCCAGCAGTTACCAAGACAGGGCCAGCACTGAAGCTTTCTTT. It encodes CASSYQDRASTEAFF.

This clone was detected only a few times. V is TRBV10-3 and J is TRBJ2-5, with 8 bases identical to TRBD1. V gave up 4 bases and J gave up 2 bases; unmatched junction bases: 6. The CDR3 is 15 residues long. Germline CDR1 reads ENHRY; CDR2 reads SYGVKD. The CDR3 reads CAISGTRGPQETQYF. The CDR3 DNA follows: TGTGCCATCAGTGGTACCAGGGGGCCTCAAGAGACCCAGTACTTC.

This chain uses TRBV18 with TRBJ2-2; D may be TRBD1 (5 bases). Germline assignment: CDR1 KGHSH and CDR2 LQKENI. V lost 2 bases, J lost 0 bases, and 7 bases lay in between. The CDR3 covers 15 residues. The CDR3 DNA reads TGTGCCAGCTCACCAGCAGGGTCGAACACCGGGGAGCTGTTTTTT. Protein product: CASSPAGSNTGELFF.

The chain combines TRBV19 with TRBJ2-5; D may be TRBD1 or TRBD2 (6 bases each). The CDR3 is 16 amino acids. Per germline, CDR1 LNHDA and CDR2 SQIVND (reference sequence). Trimming took off 7 bases at V and 2 bases at J, with 20 bases between the two ends. CDR3 loop: CASKSQLRGPQETQYF. CDR3 DNA: TGTGCCAGTAAGTCCCAACTCCGGGGGCCTCAAGAGACCCAGTACTTC.

The chain links TRBV28 to TRBJ2-4, with a possible D match to TRBD2 (6 bases). Trimming pared 7 bases from V and 7 bases from J, leaving 23 bases between. Germline loops: CDR1 MDHEN, CDR2 SYDVKM. The length of the CDR3 is 16 residues. The CDR3 region is CASKGDLVEGRNIQYF. CDR3 DNA sequence: TGTGCCAGCAAAGGAGATCTCGTGGAGGGGAGGAACATTCAGTACTTC.

The sample holds a few counts of this clone. The V and J genes are TRBV2 and TRBJ2-7; possibly TRBD1 for D (6 bases). Looked up from germline, CDR1 is SNHLY and CDR2 is FYNNEI. The CDR3 has 13 amino acids. V lost 6 bases and J lost 3, with 12 bases in between. DNA for the CDR3: TGTGCCAGCAGAAAGGACAGTAACTACGAGCAGTACTTC. It yields the protein CASRKDSNYEQYF. The full variable domain, rest sourced from reference TRBV2 and TRBJ2-7, is EPEVTQTPSHQVTQMGQEVILRCVPISNHLYFYWYRQILGQKVEFLVSFYNNEISEKSEIFDDQFSVERPDGSNFTLKIRSTKLEDSAMYFCASRKDSNYEQYFGPGTRLTVT.

This clone was observed a handful of times. The V and J genes are TRBV5-1 and TRBJ1-2; the D gene is possibly TRBD1 (5 bases). CDR3 size: 14 residues. CDR1 is SGHRS and CDR2 is YFSETQ in the germline V gene. Trimming took 4 bases from V and 4 from J, leaving 14 bases between them. The CDR3 DNA follows: TGCGCCAGCAGCCCGGACCAGGGCAGCTATGGCTACACCTTC. Its protein is CASSPDQGSYGYTF.

The rearrangement joins TRBV5-1 to TRBJ2-7; D is possibly TRBD2 (5 bases). CDR3 length: 14 amino acids. V was clipped by 0 bases and J by 4 bases, with 11 bases between them. Looked up from germline, CDR1 is SGHRS and CDR2 is YFSETQ. The CDR3 protein is CASSLVGRTYEQYF. CDR3 DNA sequence: TGCGCCAGCAGCTTGGTCGGACGGACTTACGAGCAGTACTTC.

The chain uses TRBV7-4 and TRBJ1-5, with D hard to call. The CDR3 is made up of 15 amino acids. Trimming cost V 7 bases and J 11 bases, with 24 bases left between them. Germline V gives CDR1 SGHVT, CDR2 SQSDAQ. The CDR3 nucleotides read TGTGCCAGCACCCGGAGGGCAGCAGAAAAAGGAGCCCAGCATTTT. It yields the protein CASTRRAAEKGAQHF.

There are a few counts of this clone. V usage is TRBV28 and J usage is TRBJ1-4, with no clear D. CDR1 is MDHEN, CDR2 SYDVKM, per germline. CDR3 length equals 16 residues. V was shortened by 5 bases and J by 2 bases, with 15 bases between the two germline ends. The CDR3 reads CASSHLSRDTNEKLFF. In DNA, the CDR3 is TGTGCCAGCAGTCACCTTTCTCGGGATACTAATGAAAAACTGTTTTTT.

The table lists this clone with a few counts. The V call is TRBV30, the J call TRBJ2-5; D is perhaps TRBD1 (5 bases). CDR1 and CDR2 (germline): GTSNPN, SVGIG (reference sequence). Trimming removed 5 bases at V and 4 bases at J, with 17 bases between. CDR3 size: 14 residues. The CDR3 bases are TGTGCCTGGGCCGCAGGGCAGTGGCGAGAGACCCAGTACTTC. Amino acid sequence: CAWAAGQWRETQYF.

This clone was observed a handful of times. The genes are TRBV4-1 and TRBJ1-2, with D tentatively TRBD1 (6 bases). Germline loops: CDR1 MGHRA, CDR2 YSYEKL. The CDR3 spans 15 residues. V lost 1 base, J lost 4 bases, and 13 bases lay in between. The CDR3 nucleotides are TGCGCCAGCAGCCAAGTATGGACAGAAATCTATGGCTACACCTTC. Translating gives CASSQVWTEIYGYTF.

About this clone itself: Sequence at one end of the junction differs from germline and may be a read error. The rearrangement joins TRBV7-7 to TRBJ2-2; a weak D match, TRBD2 (7 bases). The CDR3 spans 16 residues. Germline CDR1 SSHAT, CDR2 FNYEAQ (reference sequence). The CDR3 here is CASTQGLAANTGELFF. DNA for the CDR3: TGTGCTAGCACCCAGGGGCTAGCGGCGAACACCGGGGAGCTGTTTTTT.

V and J are TRBV10-3 and TRBJ2-7; D ambiguous. The V gene lost 4 bases and the J gene lost 3 bases, with 7 bases spanning the gap. The germline V gene encodes CDR1 ENHRY and CDR2 SYGVKD. The CDR3 consists of 12 residues. The CDR3 bases are TGTGCCATCAGTGCACGGCACTACGAGCAGTACTTC. Protein sequence: CAISARHYEQYF.

This clone has a handful of counts. The rearrangement uses TRBV12-5 and TRBJ2-5, with D perhaps TRBD1 (5 bases). The CDR3 is 15 amino acids. Trimming removed 1 base from V and 7 bases from J, with 16 bases in between. Germline V CDR1 and CDR2: LGHNT, FRNRAP. As DNA, the CDR3 is TGTGCTAGTGGTTTGGGAGACAGTGGAGTCGGGACCCAGTACTTC. Encoded protein: CASGLGDSGVGTQYF.

This clone turned up a few times. The rearrangement links TRBV14 to TRBJ1-3; D uncertain. Trimming removed 1 base at V and 1 base at J, with 8 bases between. CDR3 length equals 15 residues. The germline V gene encodes CDR1 SGHDN and CDR2 FVKESK. The CDR3 DNA follows: TGTGCCAGCAGCCAAGGTTGGAATTCTGGAAACACCATATATTTT. Protein sequence: CASSQGWNSGNTIYF.

The chain links TRBV6-1 to TRBJ2-2; 9 bases fit TRBD2. The CDR3 totals 14 residues. Trimming at V came to 5 bases and at J to 7 bases, leaving 5 bases not matched to a gene. Germline CDR1 MNHNS, CDR2 SASEGT. This CDR3 reads CASSSGTSNGELFF. The CDR3 bases are TGTGCCAGCAGTTCTGGGACTAGCAACGGGGAGCTGTTTTTT.

This chain uses TRBV30 with TRBJ2-7, with D possibly being TRBD1 (6 bases). Trimming stripped 7 bases from V and 0 bases from J, with 19 bases between. The CDR3 is 15 residues long. CDR1 GTSNPN and CDR2 SVGIG come from the germline V gene (reference sequence). CDR3 bases: TGTGCCTACCATCCTGCAGGGGTAAACTCCTACGAGCAGTACTTC. Translated: CAYHPAGVNSYEQYF. Full variable domain (remainder filled in from reference TRBV30 and TRBJ2-7): SQTIHQWPATLVQPVGSPLSLECTVEGTSNPNLYWYRQAAGRGLQLLFYSVGIGQISSEVPQNLSASRPQDRQFILSSKKLLLSDSGFYLCAYHPAGVNSYEQYFGPGTRLTVT.

The rearrangement uses TRBV30 and TRBJ2-7; D is possibly TRBD1 (6 bases). CDR3 length: 13 residues. The germline V gene encodes CDR1 GTSNPN and CDR2 SVGIG (reference sequence). The V and J ends lost 3 bases and 2 bases respectively, with 11 bases between them. DNA of the CDR3: TGTGCCTGGAGCCTCGGGACAACCTACGAGCAGTACTTC. Its protein product is CAWSLGTTYEQYF.